The 5 T cell receptor beta chains in this list originate from one sample, sequenced in a study of cytomegalovirus exposure and HLA in healthy donors. The PCR employed 60 Vbeta primers together with 13 Jbeta primers. The table came from immunoSEQ multiplex PCR; TCRdb's copy has only in-frame clones and leaves some out. The table records approximately 140,000 clones, approximately 72% of them present only once. Sequencing was performed on PBMCs. The receptor set was obtained from a woman aged 60 to 75 in good health and CMV-seronegative.

The genes are TRBV6-5 and TRBJ2-2; 10 nucleotides agree with TRBD2. V was pared by 8 bases and J by 6 bases, with 9 bases of the junction left unmatched. The CDR3 contains 15 residues. The germline V gene encodes CDR1 MNHEY and CDR2 SVGAGI. The CDR3 bases are TGTGCCAGCCACTTTAGCGGGAGGTTGTCCGGGGAGCTGTTTTTT. It yields the protein CASHFSGRLSGELFF.

This clone has only a few counts. V gene TRBV6-5 combines with J gene TRBJ2-5; D gene uncertain. The last part of the DNA fits TRBJ2-7 better; the J call may be wrong. Looked up from germline, CDR1 is MNHEY and CDR2 is SVGAGI. The CDR3 totals 12 residues. CDR3 sequence: CASRSVSYEQYF. CDR3 nucleotide sequence: TGTGCCAGCAGGTCGGTCTCCTACGAGCAGTACTTC.

The chain uses TRBV29-1 and TRBJ1-2, with 7 bases aligning to TRBD1. Germline V gives CDR1 SQVTM, CDR2 ANQGSEA. V was pared by 6 bases and J by 5 bases, with 9 bases of the junction left unmatched. This CDR3 comprises 13 residues. CDR3 DNA: TGCAGCGTCGCGGGACAGTTGATGTATGGCTACACCTTC. Its translation is CSVAGQLMYGYTF.

The V call is TRBV6-1, the J call TRBJ2-7, with 7 bases aligning to TRBD2. This CDR3 has 15 residues. Germline V gene sequence: CDR1 MNHNS, CDR2 SASEGT. Trimming took 3 bases from V and 3 from J; bases not matched to a gene: 8. CDR3 residues: CASSEELAVFYEQYF. CDR3 DNA sequence: TGTGCCAGCAGTGAGGAGCTAGCGGTGTTCTACGAGCAGTACTTC.

This chain connects TRBV28 to TRBJ1-4, with 8 bases lining up with TRBD1. CDR1 and CDR2 from the germline V gene are MDHEN and SYDVKM. The CDR3 covers 14 residues. Unmatched junction bases numbered 5, after V lost 6 bases and J lost 5 bases. The CDR3 DNA reads TGTGCCAGCAGCGGACAGGGCTCGAATGAAAAACTGTTTTTT. It specifies CASSGQGSNEKLFF.